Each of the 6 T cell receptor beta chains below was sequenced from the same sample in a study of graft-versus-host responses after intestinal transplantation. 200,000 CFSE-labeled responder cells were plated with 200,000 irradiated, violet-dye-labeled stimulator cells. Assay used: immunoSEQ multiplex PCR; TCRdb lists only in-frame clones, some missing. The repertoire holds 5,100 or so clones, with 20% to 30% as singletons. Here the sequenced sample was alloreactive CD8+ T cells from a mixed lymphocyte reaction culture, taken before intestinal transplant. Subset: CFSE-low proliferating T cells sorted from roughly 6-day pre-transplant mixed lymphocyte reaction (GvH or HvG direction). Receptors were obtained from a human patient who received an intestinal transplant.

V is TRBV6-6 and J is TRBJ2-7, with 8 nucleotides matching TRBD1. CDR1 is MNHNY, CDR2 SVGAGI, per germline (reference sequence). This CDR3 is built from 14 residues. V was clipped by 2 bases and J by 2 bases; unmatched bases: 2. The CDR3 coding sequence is TGTGCCAGCAGTTACGGGGACAGGACCTACGAGCAGTACTTC. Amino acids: CASSYGDRTYEQYF.

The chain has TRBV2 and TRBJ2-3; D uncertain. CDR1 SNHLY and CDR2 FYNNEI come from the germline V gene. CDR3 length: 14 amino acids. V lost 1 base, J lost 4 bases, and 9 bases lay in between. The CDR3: CASSEDLGSDTQYF. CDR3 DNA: TGTGCCAGCAGTGAAGATCTGGGTTCAGATACGCAGTATTTT.

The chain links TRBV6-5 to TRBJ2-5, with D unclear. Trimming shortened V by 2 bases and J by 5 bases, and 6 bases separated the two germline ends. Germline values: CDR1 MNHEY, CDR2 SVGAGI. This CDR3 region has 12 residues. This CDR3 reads CASSYNGETQYF. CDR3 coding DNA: TGTGCCAGCAGTTACAACGGGGAGACCCAGTACTTC.

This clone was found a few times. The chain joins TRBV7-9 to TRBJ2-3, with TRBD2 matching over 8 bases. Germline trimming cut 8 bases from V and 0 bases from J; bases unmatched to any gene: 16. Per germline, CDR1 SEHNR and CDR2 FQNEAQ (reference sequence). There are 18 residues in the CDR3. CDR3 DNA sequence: TGTGCCAGCTGCTCGGGAGAGGCACTAGCGGTTAGCACAGATACGCAGTATTTT. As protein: CASCSGEALAVSTDTQYF.

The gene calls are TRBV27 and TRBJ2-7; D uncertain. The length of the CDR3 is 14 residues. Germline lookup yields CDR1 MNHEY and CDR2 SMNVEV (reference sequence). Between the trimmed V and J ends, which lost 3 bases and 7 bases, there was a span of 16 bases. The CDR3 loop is CASSFSSGIWEQYF. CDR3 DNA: TGTGCCAGCAGTTTTAGCAGTGGGATCTGGGAGCAGTACTTC.

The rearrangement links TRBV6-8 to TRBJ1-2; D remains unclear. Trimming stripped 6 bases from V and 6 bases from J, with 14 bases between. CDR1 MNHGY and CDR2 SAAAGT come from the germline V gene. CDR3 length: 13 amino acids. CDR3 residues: CASSQAPIDGYTF. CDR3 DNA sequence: TGTGCCAGCAGCCAAGCTCCGATAGATGGCTACACCTTC.